Sequencing of this T cell receptor (beta chain) was carried out in a study of T cells expressing NK-cell markers. At the level of the study: It was sorted CD3+CD56+NKG2C+, CD3+CD56+NKG2C- and CD3+CD56-NKG2C+ T cells that supplied the TCR beta repertoires.

Germline assignment: CDR1 SGHRS and CDR2 YFSETQ. This CDR3 has 14 amino acids. Synthesis of TCR beta cDNA relied on 5'RACE template switching carrying UMIs. TCRdb reanalyzed the 5' RACE reads and collapses them to one entry per CDR3 protein, without DNA. This repertoire includes fewer than 400,000 distinct CDR3 sequences. The rearrangement links TRBV5-1 to TRBJ1-4. Sequenced sample: blood T cells: a sorted CD56 or NKG2C T cell subset, CD4+ or CD8+ T cells, or bulk PBMC T cells (not recorded which). This clonotype originated in a man between 18 and 69 years old in good health. The CDR3 protein is CASSPAGWKEKLFF. Full variable domain (remainder filled in from reference TRBV5-1 and TRBJ1-4): KAGVTQTPRYLIKTRGQQVTLSCSPISGHRSVSWYQQTPGQGLQFLFEYFSETQRNKGNFPGRFSGRQFSNSRSEMNVSTLELGDSALYLCASSPAGWKEKLFFGSGTQLSVL.